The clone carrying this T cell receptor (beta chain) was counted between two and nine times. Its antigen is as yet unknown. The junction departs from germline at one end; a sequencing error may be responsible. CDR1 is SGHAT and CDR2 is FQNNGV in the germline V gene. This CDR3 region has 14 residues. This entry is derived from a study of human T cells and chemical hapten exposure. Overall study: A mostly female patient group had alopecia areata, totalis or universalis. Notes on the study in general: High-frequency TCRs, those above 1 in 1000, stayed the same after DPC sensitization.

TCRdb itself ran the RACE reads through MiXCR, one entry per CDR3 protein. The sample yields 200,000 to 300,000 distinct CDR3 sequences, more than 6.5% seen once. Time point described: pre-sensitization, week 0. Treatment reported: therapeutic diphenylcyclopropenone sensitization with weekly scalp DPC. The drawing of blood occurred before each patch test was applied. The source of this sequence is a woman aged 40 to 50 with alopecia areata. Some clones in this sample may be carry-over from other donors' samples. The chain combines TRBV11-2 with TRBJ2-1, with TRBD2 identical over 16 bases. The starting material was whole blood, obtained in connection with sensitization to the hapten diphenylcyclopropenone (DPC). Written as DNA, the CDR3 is TGTGCCAGCAGCCCCGGGACTAGCGGGAGGGCCCTGATCTTC. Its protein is CASSPGTSGRALIF.